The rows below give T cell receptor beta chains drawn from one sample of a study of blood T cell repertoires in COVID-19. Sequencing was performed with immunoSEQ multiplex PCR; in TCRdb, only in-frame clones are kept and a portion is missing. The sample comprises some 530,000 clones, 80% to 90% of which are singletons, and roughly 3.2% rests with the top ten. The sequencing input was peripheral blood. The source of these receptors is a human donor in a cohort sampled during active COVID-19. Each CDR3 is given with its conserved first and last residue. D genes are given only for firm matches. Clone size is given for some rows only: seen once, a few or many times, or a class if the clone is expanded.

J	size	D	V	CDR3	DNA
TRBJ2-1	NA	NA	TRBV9	CASSSYPGVPYNEQFF	TGTGCCAGCAGCTCCTACCCGGGAGTCCCCTACAATGAGCAGTTCTTC
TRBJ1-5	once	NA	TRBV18	CASSPMSDQPQHF	TGTGCCAGCTCACCAATGAGCGATCAGCCCCAGCATTTT
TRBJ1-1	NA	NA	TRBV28	CASSFSENTEAFF	TGTGCCAGCAGTTTCTCAGAGAACACTGAAGCTTTCTTT
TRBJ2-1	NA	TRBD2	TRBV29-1	CSVDQAGGALYNEQFF	TGCAGCGTTGATCAAGCGGGAGGGGCCCTCTACAATGAGCAGTTCTTC
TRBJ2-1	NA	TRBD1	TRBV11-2	CASSAIPRTGSGDEQFF	TGTGCCAGCAGCGCAATCCCCCGGACAGGGTCGGGCGATGAGCAGTTCTTC
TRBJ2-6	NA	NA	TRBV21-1	CASSFRRDRGTGANVLTF	TGTGCCAGCAGCTTCCGAAGGGACAGGGGTACTGGGGCCAACGTCCTGACTTTC
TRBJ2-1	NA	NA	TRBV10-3	CAIQKQHEQFF	TGTGCCATCCAGAAACAGCATGAGCAGTTCTTC
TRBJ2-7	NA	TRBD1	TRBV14	CASSQERGQGPSYEQYF	TGTGCCAGCAGCCAAGAACGAGGACAGGGACCTTCCTACGAGCAGTACTTC
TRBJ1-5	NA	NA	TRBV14	CASSETVNQPQHF	TGTGCCAGCAGTGAAACAGTTAATCAGCCCCAGCATTTT
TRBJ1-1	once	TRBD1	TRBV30	CACRTGGPGAFF	TGTGCCTGTCGGACAGGGGGCCCGGGGGCTTTCTTT
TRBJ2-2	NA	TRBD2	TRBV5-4	CASSVSSGSHPNTGELFF	TGTGCCAGCAGCGTCTCTAGCGGGAGCCACCCGAACACCGGGGAGCTGTTTTTT
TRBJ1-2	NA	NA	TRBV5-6	CASSLELGYTF	TGTGCCAGCAGTCTTGAACTCGGCTACACCTTC
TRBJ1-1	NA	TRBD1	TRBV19	CASGMDRASEAFF	TGTGCCAGCGGAATGGACAGGGCAAGTGAAGCTTTCTTT
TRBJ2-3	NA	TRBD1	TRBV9	CASSARTGGITDTQYF	TGTGCCAGCAGCGCCCGGACAGGGGGGATCACAGATACGCAGTATTTT
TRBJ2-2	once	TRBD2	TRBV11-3	CASSPSTSGLDTGELFF	TGTGCCAGCAGCCCGAGCACTAGCGGGTTGGACACCGGGGAGCTGTTTTTT
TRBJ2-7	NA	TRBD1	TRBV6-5	CASSYTPRQGSDEQYF	TGTGCCAGCAGTTACACCCCAAGACAGGGTTCCGACGAGCAGTACTTC
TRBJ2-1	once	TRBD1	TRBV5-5	CASSVQGTGVLNEQFF	TGTGCCAGCAGTGTTCAGGGGACAGGGGTGCTCAATGAGCAGTTCTTC
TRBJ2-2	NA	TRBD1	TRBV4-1	CASSPRDRGRSDTGELFF	TGCGCCAGCAGCCCCCGGGACAGGGGGCGGTCGGACACCGGGGAGCTGTTTTTT